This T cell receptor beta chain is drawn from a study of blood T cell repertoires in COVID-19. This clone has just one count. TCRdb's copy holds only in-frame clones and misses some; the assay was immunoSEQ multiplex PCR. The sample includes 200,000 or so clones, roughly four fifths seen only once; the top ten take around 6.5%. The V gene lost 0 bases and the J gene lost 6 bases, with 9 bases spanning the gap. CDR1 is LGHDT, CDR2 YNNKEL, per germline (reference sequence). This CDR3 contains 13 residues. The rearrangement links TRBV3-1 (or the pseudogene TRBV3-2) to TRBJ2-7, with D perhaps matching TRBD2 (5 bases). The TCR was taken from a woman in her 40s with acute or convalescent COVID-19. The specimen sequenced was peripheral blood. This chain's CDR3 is CASSQEVGAEQYF. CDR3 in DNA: TGTGCCAGCAGCCAAGAAGTGGGAGCCGAGCAGTACTTC.